The clone carrying this TCR beta chain has ten or more counts. Its antigen is still unknown. This specimen comes from a study of T cell repertoires in cytomegalovirus infection. The wider study: Indicated by public TCR beta signatures were CMV infection and matching HLA type.

Each CDR3 protein gets one entry after TCRdb re-called the reads with MiXCR. This table has a few hundred thousand distinct CDR3 sequences, around a sixth appearing once. Study-level findings and limits: Identification of carriers of CMV plus the relevant HLA was achieved through cumulative public TCR beta family frequency. Dominant in the ex vivo response were TCR beta clonotypes restricted by HLA-C and specific for CMV.

CDR1 is DFQATT, CDR2 SNEGSKA, per germline (reference sequence). CDR3 length equals 15 residues. With V trimmed by 6 bases and J by 0 bases, 10 bases remained unmatched. Input material: PBMCs. The rearrangement joins TRBV20-1 to TRBJ1-1; 7 nucleotides agree with TRBD1. The clonotype comes from a human donor in good health (CMV status not recorded). Some clones in this sample may be carry-over from other donors' samples. CDR3 loop: CSASKGAVMNTEAFF. The DNA for the CDR3 is TGCAGTGCCTCCAAGGGGGCGGTTATGAACACTGAAGCTTTCTTT.